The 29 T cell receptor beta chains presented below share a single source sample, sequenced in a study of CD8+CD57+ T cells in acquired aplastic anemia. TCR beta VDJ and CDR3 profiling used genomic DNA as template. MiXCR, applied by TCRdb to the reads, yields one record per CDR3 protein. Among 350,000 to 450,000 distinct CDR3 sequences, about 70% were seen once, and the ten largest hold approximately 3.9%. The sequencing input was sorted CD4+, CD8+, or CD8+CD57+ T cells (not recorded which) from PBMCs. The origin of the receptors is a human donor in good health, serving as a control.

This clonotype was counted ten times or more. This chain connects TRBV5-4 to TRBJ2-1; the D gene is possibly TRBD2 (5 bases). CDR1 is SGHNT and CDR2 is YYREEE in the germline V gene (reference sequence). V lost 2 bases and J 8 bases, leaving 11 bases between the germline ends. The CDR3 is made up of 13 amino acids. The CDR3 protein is CASSFGSGDEQFF. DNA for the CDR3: TGTGCCAGCAGCTTTGGTTCCGGGGATGAGCAGTTCTTC.

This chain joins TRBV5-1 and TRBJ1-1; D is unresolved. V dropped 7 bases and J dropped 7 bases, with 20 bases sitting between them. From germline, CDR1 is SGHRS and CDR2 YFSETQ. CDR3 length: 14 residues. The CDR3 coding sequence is TGCGCCAGCGCAGGTGCGGGAAAGTACAATGAAGCTTTCTTT. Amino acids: CASAGAGKYNEAFF. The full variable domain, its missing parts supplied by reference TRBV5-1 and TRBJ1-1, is KAGVTQTPRYLIKTRGQQVTLSCSPISGHRSVSWYQQTPGQGLQFLFEYFSETQRNKGNFPGRFSGRQFSNSRSEMNVSTLELGDSALYLCASAGAGKYNEAFFGQGTRLTVV.

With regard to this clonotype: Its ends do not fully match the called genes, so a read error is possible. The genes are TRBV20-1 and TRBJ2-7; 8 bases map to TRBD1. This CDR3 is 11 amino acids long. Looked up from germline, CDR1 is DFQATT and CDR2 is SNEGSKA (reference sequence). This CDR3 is CSASRGRNSHF. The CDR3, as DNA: TGCAGTGCTTCCAGGGGGCGAAATTCACACTTC.

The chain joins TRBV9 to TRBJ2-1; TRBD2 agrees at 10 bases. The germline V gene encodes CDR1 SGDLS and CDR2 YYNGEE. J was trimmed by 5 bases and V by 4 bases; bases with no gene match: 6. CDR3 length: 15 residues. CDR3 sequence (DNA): TGTGCCAGCAGCCGTCTAGCGGGGGACAACAATGAGCAGTTCTTC. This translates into CASSRLAGDNNEQFF.

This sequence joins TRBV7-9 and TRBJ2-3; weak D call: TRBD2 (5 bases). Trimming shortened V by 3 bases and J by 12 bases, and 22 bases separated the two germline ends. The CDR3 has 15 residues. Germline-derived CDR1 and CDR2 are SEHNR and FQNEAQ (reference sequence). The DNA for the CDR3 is TGTGCCAGCAGCTTGGCAACAGCGGTGCAAGATTTTCAGTATTTT. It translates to CASSLATAVQDFQYF.

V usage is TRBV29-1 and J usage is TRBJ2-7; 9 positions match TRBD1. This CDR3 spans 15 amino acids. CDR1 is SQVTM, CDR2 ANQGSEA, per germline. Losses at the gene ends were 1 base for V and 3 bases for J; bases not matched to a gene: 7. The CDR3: CSVEAPGQGHYEQYF. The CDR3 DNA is TGCAGCGTTGAAGCCCCGGGACAGGGACACTACGAGCAGTACTTC.

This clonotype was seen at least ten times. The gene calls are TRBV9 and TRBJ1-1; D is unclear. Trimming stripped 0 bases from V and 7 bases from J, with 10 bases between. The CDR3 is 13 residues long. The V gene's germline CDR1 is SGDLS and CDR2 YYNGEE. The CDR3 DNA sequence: TGTGCCAGCAGCGTAGATTCGGGTTATGAAGCTTTCTTT. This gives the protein CASSVDSGYEAFF. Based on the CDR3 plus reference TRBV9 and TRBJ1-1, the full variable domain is DSGVTQTPKHLITATGQRVTLRCSPRSGDLSVYWYQQSLDQGLQFLIQYYNGEERAKGNILERFSAQQFPDLHSELNLSSLELGDSALYFCASSVDSGYEAFFGQGTRLTVV.

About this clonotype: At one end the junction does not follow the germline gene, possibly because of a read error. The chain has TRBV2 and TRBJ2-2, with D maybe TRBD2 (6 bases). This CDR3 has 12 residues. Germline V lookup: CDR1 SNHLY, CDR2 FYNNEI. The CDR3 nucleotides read TGTGCTAGCAGAATAGTTGGAGGGACCATGTATTTT. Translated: CASRIVGGTMYF.

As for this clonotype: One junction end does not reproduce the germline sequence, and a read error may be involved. CDR3 amino acids: CASSAFDRAPPGNF. CDR3 bases: TGTGCCAGCAGCGCATTTGACAGGGCCCCACCGGGGAATTTT. This chain joins TRBV9 and TRBJ2-3; 7 positions agree with TRBD1. Per germline, CDR1 SGDLS and CDR2 YYNGEE. This CDR3 contains 14 residues.

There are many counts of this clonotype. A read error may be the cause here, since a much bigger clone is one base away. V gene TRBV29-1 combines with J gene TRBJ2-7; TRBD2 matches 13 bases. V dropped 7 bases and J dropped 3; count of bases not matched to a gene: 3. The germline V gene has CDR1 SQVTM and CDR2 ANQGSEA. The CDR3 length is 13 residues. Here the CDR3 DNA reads TGCAGCGCTGGGACTAGCGGGAACTACGAGCAGTACTTC. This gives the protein CSAGTSGNYEQYF.

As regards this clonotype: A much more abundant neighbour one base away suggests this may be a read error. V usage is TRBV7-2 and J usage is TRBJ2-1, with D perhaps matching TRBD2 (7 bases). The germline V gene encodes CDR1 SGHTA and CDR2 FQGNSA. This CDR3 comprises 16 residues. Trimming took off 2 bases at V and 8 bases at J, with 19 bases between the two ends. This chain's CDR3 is CASSLFKGGPRDEQFF. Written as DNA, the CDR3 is TGTGCCAGCAGCTTATTTAAGGGGGGGCCCCGCGATGAGCAGTTCTTC.

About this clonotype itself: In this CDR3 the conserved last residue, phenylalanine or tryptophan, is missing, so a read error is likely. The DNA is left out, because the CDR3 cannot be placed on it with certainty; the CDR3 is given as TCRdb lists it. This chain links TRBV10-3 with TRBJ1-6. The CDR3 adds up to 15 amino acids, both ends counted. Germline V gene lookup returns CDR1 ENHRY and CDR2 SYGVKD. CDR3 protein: CAISEYRDYGYTFGS.

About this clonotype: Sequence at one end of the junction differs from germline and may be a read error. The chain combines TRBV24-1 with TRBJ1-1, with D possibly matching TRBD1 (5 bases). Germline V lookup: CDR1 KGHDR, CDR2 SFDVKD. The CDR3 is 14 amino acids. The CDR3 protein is CATSESGNTREVFF. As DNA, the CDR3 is TGTGCCACCAGTGAGTCAGGGAACACCAGGGAAGTGTTTTTT.

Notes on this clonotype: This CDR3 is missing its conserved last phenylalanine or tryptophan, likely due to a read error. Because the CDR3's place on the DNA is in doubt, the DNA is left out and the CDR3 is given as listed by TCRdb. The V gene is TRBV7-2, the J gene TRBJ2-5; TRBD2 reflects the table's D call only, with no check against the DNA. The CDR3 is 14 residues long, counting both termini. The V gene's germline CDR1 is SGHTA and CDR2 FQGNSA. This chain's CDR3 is CASSFGGTYEQYFV.

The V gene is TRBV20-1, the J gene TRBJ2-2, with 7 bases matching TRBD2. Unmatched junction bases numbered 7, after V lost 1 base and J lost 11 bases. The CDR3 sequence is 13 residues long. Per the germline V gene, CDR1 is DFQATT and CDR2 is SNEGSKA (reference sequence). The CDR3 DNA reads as TGCAGTGCTAGAGCGACTAGCTCGTCCGAGCTGTTTTTT. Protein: CSARATSSSELFF.

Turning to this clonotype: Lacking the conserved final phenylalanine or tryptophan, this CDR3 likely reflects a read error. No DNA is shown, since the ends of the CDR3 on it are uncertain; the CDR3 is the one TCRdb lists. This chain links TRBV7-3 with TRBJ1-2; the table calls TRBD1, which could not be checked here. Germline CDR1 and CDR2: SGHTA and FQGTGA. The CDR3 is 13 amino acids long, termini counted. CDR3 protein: CASSLGPGDRSPS.

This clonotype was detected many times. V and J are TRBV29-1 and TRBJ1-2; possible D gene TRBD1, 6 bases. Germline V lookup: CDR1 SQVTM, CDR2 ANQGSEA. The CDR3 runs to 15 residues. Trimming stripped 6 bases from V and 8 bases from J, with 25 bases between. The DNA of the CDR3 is TGCAGCGTCCTCGGGGGCAGGGCAGAGGATATGGGCTACACCTTC. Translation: CSVLGGRAEDMGYTF. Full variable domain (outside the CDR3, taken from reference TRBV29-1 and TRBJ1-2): SAVISQKPSRDICQRGTSLTIQCQVDSQVTMMFWYRQQPGQSLTLIATANQGSEATYESGFVIDKFPISRPNLTFSTLTVSNMSPEDSSIYLCSVLGGRAEDMGYTFGSGTRLTVV.

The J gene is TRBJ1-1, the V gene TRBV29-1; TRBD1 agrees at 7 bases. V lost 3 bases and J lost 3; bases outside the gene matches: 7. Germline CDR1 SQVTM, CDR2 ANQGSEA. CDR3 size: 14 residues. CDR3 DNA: TGCAGCGTTGAGTACAGGGGTCGGGACACTGAAGCTTTCTTT. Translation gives CSVEYRGRDTEAFF.

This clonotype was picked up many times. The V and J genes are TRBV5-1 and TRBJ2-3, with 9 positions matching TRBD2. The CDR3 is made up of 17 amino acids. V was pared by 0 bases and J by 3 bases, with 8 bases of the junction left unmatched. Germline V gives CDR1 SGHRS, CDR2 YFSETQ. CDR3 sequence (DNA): TGCGCCAGCAGCTTGGCCGGGCTAGCGGGGAGAACAGATACGCAGTATTTT. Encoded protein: CASSLAGLAGRTDTQYF.

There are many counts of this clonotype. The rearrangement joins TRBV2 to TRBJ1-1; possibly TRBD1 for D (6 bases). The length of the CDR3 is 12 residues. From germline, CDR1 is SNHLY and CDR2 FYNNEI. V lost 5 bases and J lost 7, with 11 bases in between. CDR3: CASSFDRSEAFF. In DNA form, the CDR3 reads TGTGCCAGCAGTTTTGACAGGAGTGAAGCTTTCTTT.

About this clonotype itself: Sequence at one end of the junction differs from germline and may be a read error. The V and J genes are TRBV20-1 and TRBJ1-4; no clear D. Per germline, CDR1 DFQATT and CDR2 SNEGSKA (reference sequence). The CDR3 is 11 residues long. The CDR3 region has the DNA TGCAGTGCTAGACGGGGTCAGGCACTGATTTTT. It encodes CSARRGQALIF.

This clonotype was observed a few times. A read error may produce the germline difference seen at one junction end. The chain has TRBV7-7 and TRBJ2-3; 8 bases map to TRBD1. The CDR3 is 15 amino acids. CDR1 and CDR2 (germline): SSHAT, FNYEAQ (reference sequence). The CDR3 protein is CASSSGTGNTDAQYF. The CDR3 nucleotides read TGTGCTAGCAGCTCAGGGACAGGTAACACAGATGCGCAGTATTTT.

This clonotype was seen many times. CDR3 in DNA: TGTGCCTGGAGTGTAGGGGGGACAGGGAGTAACTATGGCTACACCTTC. This sequence encodes CAWSVGGTGSNYGYTF. The gene calls are TRBV30 and TRBJ1-2; 9 bases are a match to TRBD1. Germline V gives CDR1 GTSNPN, CDR2 SVGIG (reference sequence). J was trimmed by 1 base and V by 0 bases; bases with no gene match: 6. The CDR3 is 16 amino acids.

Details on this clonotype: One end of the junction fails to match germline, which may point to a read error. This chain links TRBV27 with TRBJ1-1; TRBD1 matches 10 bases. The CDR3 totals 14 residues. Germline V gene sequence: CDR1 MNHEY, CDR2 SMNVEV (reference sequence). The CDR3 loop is CASSYGQGVSEAVF. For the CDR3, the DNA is TGTGCCAGCAGTTACGGACAGGGGGTGAGTGAAGCTGTCTTT.

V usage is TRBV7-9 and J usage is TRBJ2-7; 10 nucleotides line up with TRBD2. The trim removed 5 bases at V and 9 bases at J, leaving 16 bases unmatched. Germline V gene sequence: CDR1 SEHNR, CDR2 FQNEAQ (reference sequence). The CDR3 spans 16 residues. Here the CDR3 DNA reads TGTGCCAGCAGCGCTAGCGGGGGTAAGCAGGTCTTCGCGCAGTACTTC. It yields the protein CASSASGGKQVFAQYF.

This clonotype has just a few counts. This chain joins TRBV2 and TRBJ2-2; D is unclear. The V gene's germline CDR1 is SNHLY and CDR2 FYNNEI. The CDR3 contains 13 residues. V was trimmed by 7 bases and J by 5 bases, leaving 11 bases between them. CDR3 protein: CASNKGGTGELFF. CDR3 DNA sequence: TGTGCCAGCAACAAGGGTGGAACCGGGGAGCTGTTTTTT. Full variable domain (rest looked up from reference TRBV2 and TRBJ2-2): EPEVTQTPSHQVTQMGQEVILRCVPISNHLYFYWYRQILGQKVEFLVSFYNNEISEKSEIFDDQFSVERPDGSNFTLKIRSTKLEDSAMYFCASNKGGTGELFFGEGSRLTVL.

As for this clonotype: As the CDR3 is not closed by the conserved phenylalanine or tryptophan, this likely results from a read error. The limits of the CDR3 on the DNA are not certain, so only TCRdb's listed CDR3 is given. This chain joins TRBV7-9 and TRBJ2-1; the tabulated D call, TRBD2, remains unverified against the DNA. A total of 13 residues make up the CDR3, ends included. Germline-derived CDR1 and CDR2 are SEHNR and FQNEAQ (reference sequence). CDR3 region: CASSQVSGTSYDQ.

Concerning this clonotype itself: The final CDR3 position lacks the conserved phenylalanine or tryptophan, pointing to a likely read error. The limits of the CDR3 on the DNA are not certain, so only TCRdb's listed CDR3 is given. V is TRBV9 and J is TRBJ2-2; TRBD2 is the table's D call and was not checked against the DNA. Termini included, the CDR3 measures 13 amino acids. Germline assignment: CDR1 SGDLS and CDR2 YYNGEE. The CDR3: CASSLLTSGGIVV.

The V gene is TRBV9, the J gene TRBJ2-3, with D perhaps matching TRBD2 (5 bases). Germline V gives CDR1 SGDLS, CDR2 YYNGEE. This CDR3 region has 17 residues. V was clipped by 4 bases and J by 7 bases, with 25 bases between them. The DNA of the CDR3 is TGTGCCAGCAGCTCCCACGGGGAACTGAACTGGGAACATACGCAGTATTTT. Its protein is CASSSHGELNWEHTQYF. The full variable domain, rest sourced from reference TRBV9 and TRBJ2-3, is DSGVTQTPKHLITATGQRVTLRCSPRSGDLSVYWYQQSLDQGLQFLIQYYNGEERAKGNILERFSAQQFPDLHSELNLSSLELGDSALYFCASSSHGELNWEHTQYFGPGTRLTVL.